These T cell receptor beta chains were read from a single sample in a study of cytomegalovirus exposure and HLA in healthy donors. TCRdb keeps only in-frame clones here, not all; method: immunoSEQ multiplex PCR. The sample yields 150,000 to 170,000 clones, about 86% seen once. The material sequenced was PBMCs. All receptors come from a human donor in good health. Both conserved end residues are trimmed from each CDR3. A D gene is named only where the DNA matches it firmly.

d_gene,j_gene,v_gene,CDR3aa
NA,TRBJ2-2,TRBV5-1,ASSYLGGNTGELF
NA,TRBJ1-6,TRBV5-6,ASSWGPSSYNSPLH
NA,TRBJ1-2,TRBV6-1,ASITQTYGYT
TRBD1,TRBJ2-7,TRBV14,ASSHDAWEAGVVEGQGGWDEQY
NA,TRBJ2-7,TRBV21-1,ASSKGDLQGGDEQY
TRBD1,TRBJ1-4,TRBV28,ASSYRGRINEKLF
NA,TRBJ1-1,TRBV10-2,ASSDPGASTEAF
NA,TRBJ1-2,TRBV27,ASSLSGQFYGYT
TRBD2,TRBJ2-2,TRBV29-1,SVAPGLAGTTGELF
TRBD1,TRBJ2-7,TRBV5-1,ASSYSGTGSYEQY
TRBD2,TRBJ2-5,TRBV19,ASRLAGGSETQY
NA,TRBJ1-3,TRBV7-6,ASSLAITDTIY
TRBD2,TRBJ2-3,TRBV5-4,ASSLTSGTTDTQY
NA,TRBJ2-7,TRBV5-6,ASSFVEGGNYEQY
TRBD1,TRBJ1-5,TRBV5-8,ASSLLSGGVNQPQH
TRBD1,TRBJ1-6,TRBV6-1,ASSERTGSYNSPLH
TRBD1,TRBJ1-1,TRBV18,ASSPHHLGQAYTEAF
TRBD1,TRBJ2-5,TRBV28,ASSYTGQQETQY